This T cell receptor beta chain was retrieved from a study of shared clonotypes between healthy human individuals. The CDR3 has 13 amino acids. Germline V gene sequence: CDR1 SQVTM, CDR2 ANQGSEA. V shed 4 bases and J shed 5 bases, with 14 bases lying between them. Profiling relied on immunoSEQ multiplex PCR, and the TCRdb table lists in-frame clones only, not all of them. The sample gives about 680,000 clones, 73% of which show up once; about 1.8% is in the top ten. CD45RA-negative memory and CD45RA+ naive subsets were split from the CD4+ cells. Whole-study findings and limits: Sequencing depth was a factor that was expected to affect clonotype sharing among donors.

Of note for this clone: Its specificity is not known.

The clonotype comes from a young woman in good health. The chain recombines TRBV29-1 with TRBJ2-5; no reliable D call. The sequencing sample was made of memory CD4+ T cells sorted from blood. Subset given: CD45RA-negative fraction. The CDR3 here is CSVAPDPGETQYF. The CDR3 DNA is TGCAGCGTTGCGCCGGATCCCGGGGAGACCCAGTACTTC.